This record covers a single TCR beta chain. The target antigen is unknown. Generated by immunoSEQ multiplex PCR, the TCRdb table keeps only in-frame clones and is missing some. The sample consists of 200,000 to 250,000 clones, 70% to 90% of them appearing once. V was trimmed by 4 bases and J by 10 bases, leaving 14 bases between them. The CDR3 is made up of 13 amino acids. Germline V gives CDR1 KGHSH, CDR2 LQKENI. This entry is derived from a study of cytomegalovirus exposure and HLA in healthy donors. General study results and limits: The tendency of first-cohort TCR clusters to co-occur in the 120 validation repertoires was identified by a subsequent analysis.

The TCR comes from a woman in her late teens or twenties in good health and CMV-seronegative. The chain has TRBV18 and TRBJ2-1; D is unresolved. The sample comprised PBMCs. Here the CDR3 reads CASSQTNRREQFF. The CDR3 region has the DNA TGTGCCAGCTCACAAACCAACAGACGCGAGCAGTTCTTC. The full variable domain, its missing parts supplied by reference TRBV18 and TRBJ2-1, is NAGVMQNPRHLVRRRGQEARLRCSPMKGHSHVYWYRQLPEEGLKFMVYLQKENIIDESGMPKERFSAEFPKEGPSILRIQQVVRGDSAAYFCASSQTNRREQFFGPGTRLTVL.